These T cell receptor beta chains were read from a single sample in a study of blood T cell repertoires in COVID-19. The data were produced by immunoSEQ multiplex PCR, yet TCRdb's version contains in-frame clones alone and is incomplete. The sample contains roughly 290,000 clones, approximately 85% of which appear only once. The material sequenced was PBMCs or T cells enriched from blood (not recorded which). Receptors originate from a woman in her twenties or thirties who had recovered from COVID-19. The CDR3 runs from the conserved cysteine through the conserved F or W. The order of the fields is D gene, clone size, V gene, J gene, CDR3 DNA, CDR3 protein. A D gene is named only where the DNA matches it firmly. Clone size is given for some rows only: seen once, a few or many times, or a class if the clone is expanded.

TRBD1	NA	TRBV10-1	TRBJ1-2	TGCGCCAGCGGGACAGGGGGGACGTCCCGATATGGCTACACCTTC	CASGTGGTSRYGYTF
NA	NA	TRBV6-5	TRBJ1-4	TGTGCCAGCAGTAGGTACAGGATTAATGAAAAACTGTTTTTT	CASSRYRINEKLFF
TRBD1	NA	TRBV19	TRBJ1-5	TGTGCCAGTAGTACTGACGGGACAGGATGGAATCAGCCCCAGCATTTT	CASSTDGTGWNQPQHF
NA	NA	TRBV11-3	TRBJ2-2	TGTGCCAGCAGCTTATCCGGTCCCACCGGGGAGCTGTTTTTT	CASSLSGPTGELFF
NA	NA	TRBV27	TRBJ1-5	TGTGCCAGCAGTCTTCAGGGTGGGCAGCCCCAGCATTTT	CASSLQGGQPQHF
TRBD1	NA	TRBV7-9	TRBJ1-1	TGTGCCAGCAGCCTGACAGGGACCACTGAAGCTTTCTTT	CASSLTGTTEAFF
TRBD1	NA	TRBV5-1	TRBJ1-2	TGCGCCAGCAGCCCGGGACAGTTCCAGACATATGGCTACACCTTC	CASSPGQFQTYGYTF
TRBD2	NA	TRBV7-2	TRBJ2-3	TGTGCCAGCAGCTTAGGGAGCGGGAGGGCAGATACGCAGTATTTT	CASSLGSGRADTQYF
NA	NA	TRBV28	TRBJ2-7	TGTGCCAGCAGTCGACCGCTAGCCCCCTACGAGCAGTACTTC	CASSRPLAPYEQYF
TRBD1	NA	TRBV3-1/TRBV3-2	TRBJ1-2	TGTGCCAGCAGACAGGGGGGCTATGGCTACACCTTC	CASRQGGYGYTF
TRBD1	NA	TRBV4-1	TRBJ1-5	TGCGCCAGCAGCCTACAGGGGGGAAATCAGCCCCAGCATTTT	CASSLQGGNQPQHF
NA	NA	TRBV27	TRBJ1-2	TGTGCCAGCAGTCGTTATGCAGGAAACTTCTATGGCTACACCTTC	CASSRYAGNFYGYTF
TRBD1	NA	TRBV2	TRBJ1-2	TGTGCCAGCAGAGGGACAGGGGGCTATGGCTACACCTTC	CASRGTGGYGYTF
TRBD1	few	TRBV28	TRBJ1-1	TGTGCCAGCATCCCGGGACAGCTCATGAACACTGAAGCTTTCTTT	CASIPGQLMNTEAFF
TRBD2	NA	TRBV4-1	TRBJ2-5	TGCGCCAGCAGCCAAGGGGGGGGAACTAGCGGCTATGCCCAGTACTTC	CASSQGGGTSGYAQYF
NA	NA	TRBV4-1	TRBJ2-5	TGCGCCAGCAGCCAAAATACTGGACAGTCCCAAGAGACCCAGTACTTC	CASSQNTGQSQETQYF
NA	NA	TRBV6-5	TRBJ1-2	TGTGCCAGCAGGCCGAGGACAGTCGACTATGGCTACACCTTC	CASRPRTVDYGYTF
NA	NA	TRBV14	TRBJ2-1	TGTGCCAGCAGCCAAGGTCGAGGGAATGAGCAGTTCTTC	CASSQGRGNEQFF
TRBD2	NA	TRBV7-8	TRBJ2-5	TGTGCCAGCCGTAGCGGGAGAACGAGTCAAGAGACCCAGTACTTC	CASRSGRTSQETQYF
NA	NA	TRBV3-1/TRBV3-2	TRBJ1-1	TGTGCCAGCAGCCTTTCCGGGGAAGCTTTCTTT	CASSLSGEAFF
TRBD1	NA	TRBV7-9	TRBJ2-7	TGTGCCAGCAGCTCACGGGACAGGGGATCCGAAGGAGGAACCTACGAGCAGTACTTC	CASSSRDRGSEGGTYEQYF
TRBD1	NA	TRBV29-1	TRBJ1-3	TGCAGCGTCGCAACCGGGACAGGGGGAGGAAACACCATATATTTT	CSVATGTGGGNTIYF
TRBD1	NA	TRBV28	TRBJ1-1	TGTGCCAGCTGGACCGGGACAGGGGGAGCTTTCTTT	CASWTGTGGAFF
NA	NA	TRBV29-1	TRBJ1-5	TGCAGCGTTGTCGAGGCCTGGGGCCAGCCCCAGCATTTT	CSVVEAWGQPQHF
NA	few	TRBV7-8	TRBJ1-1	TGTGCCAGCAGCTTAGCGTCGGGGGAGCTGAACACTGAAGCTTTCTTT	CASSLASGELNTEAFF
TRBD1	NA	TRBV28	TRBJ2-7	TGTGCCAGCAGTTCTGGGACAGGGATCTACGAGCAGTACTTC	CASSSGTGIYEQYF
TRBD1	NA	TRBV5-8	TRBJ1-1	TGTGCCAGCAGCCTGCAGGGGGATGGAAAAACTGAAGCTTTCTTT	CASSLQGDGKTEAFF
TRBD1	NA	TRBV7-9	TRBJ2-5	TGTGCCAGCAGCCGGGCAGGGGGCCAAGAGACCCAGTACTTC	CASSRAGGQETQYF
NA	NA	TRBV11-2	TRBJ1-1	TGTGCCAGCAGCTTAACAGACATGAACACTGAAGCTTTCTTT	CASSLTDMNTEAFF
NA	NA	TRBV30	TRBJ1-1	TGTGCCTGGAGCAGCGGGAGGGGAAGAATGAACACTGAAGCTTTCTTT	CAWSSGRGRMNTEAFF
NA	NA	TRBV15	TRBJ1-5	TGTGCCACCAGCAGAGATCAATTGGAGGAGCATTTT	CATSRDQLEEHF
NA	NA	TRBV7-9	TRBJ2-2	TGTGCCAGCACCAGGCTAGGGACTGCTAACACCGGGGAGCTGTTTTTT	CASTRLGTANTGELFF
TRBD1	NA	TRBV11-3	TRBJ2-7	TGTGCCAGCAACCCCCTGGACAGGGCCCACGAGCAGTACTTC	CASNPLDRAHEQYF
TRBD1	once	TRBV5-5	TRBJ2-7	TGTGCCAGCAGCTTGATGGACAGGGTTACCTACGAGCAGTACTTC	CASSLMDRVTYEQYF
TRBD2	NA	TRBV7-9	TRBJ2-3	TGTGCCAGCAGCTTCCTCCCAGCCGGGGGGGATACGCAGTATTTT	CASSFLPAGGDTQYF
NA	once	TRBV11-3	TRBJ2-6	TGTGCCAGCAGCTTAGAGGGCCTGACAGGACCTTTTCGTCGTGGGGCCAACGTCCTGACTTTC	CASSLEGLTGPFRRGANVLTF
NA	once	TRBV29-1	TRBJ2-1	TGCAGCGTTGGATTTACTAGCACTTACAATGAGCAGTTCTTC	CSVGFTSTYNEQFF
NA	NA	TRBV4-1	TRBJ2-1	TGCGCCAGCAGCCAAGGGGCCGCAAAGCAGTTCTTC	CASSQGAAKQFF
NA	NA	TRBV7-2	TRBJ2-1	TGTGCCAGCAGCCACCTAGCGACGTCCTACAATGAGCAGTTCTTC	CASSHLATSYNEQFF
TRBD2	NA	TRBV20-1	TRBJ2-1	TGCAGTGCTAGTGCACAGGGGACTAGCGGGAACAATGAGCAGTTCTTC	CSASAQGTSGNNEQFF
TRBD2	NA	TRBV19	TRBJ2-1	TGTGCCAGTAGTTTACGAGCGGGAGGCCCCTACAATGAGCAGTTCTTC	CASSLRAGGPYNEQFF
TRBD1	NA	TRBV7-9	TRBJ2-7	TGTGCCAGCAGCCATGCCCTAGACAGGGTTACCTACGAGCAGTACTTC	CASSHALDRVTYEQYF
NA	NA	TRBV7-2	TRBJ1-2	TGTGCCAGCAGCTCTAGGTCGGCTGGGGGGGCCTATGGCTACACCTTC	CASSSRSAGGAYGYTF